These T cell receptor beta chains were read from a single sample in a study of lymphopenia after photon versus proton radiotherapy. Clones were read by immunoSEQ multiplex PCR, and TCRdb kept only the in-frame ones, dropping some. The sample lists approximately 150,000 clones; roughly nine tenths were seen once. The source material was peripheral blood, sampled from a patient treated with photon-based radiotherapy. Receptor source: a man aged 50 or older with gastric cancer. The conserved cysteine and the conserved F or W are not part of the CDR3 here. The D gene is left open where the match is weak.

d_gene	v_gene	len	j_gene	CDR3aa
TRBD1	TRBV19	11	TRBJ1-5	ASSIRQGQPQH
TRBD1	TRBV5-1	12	TRBJ1-2	ASSPWTGRAGYT
-	TRBV7-9	13	TRBJ1-5	ASRAKCYSNQPQH
-	TRBV19	12	TRBJ2-7	ASRSTDRPYEQY
-	TRBV29-1	10	TRBJ1-2	SVVGSNYGYT
-	TRBV30	12	TRBJ1-2	AWSRGGAFYGYT
-	TRBV7-9	12	TRBJ1-1	ASSLPGRTPEAF
-	TRBV27	13	TRBJ2-2	ASRVTGLNTGELF
TRBD2	TRBV7-3	12	TRBJ2-1	ASSPQRDYNEQF
TRBD2	TRBV4-1	15	TRBJ2-3	ASRSLTSGTGRDTQY
-	TRBV6-6	11	TRBJ1-1	ASSSNEGVEAF
-	TRBV19	13	TRBJ2-2	ASSTDRRNTGELF